Each of the 27 T cell receptor beta chains below was sequenced from the same sample in a study of T cell responses to AZD1222 COVID-19 vaccine. Clones were read by immunoSEQ multiplex PCR, and TCRdb kept only the in-frame ones, dropping some. Among about 170,000 clones listed, around 90% were seen once. The specimen comprised peripheral blood, sampled on day 0 of AZD1222 vaccination. The receptor source for this set is an adult in good health.

Only a few counts were recorded for this clone. This chain uses TRBV29-1 with TRBJ2-2, with 9 bases fitting TRBD2. With V trimmed by 7 bases and J by 5 bases, 8 bases remained unmatched. Germline-derived CDR1 and CDR2 are SQVTM and ANQGSEA. The CDR3 runs 14 residues. CDR3 nucleotides: TGCAGCGGTCAGACTAGCGGTGGGACCGGGGAGCTGTTTTTT. Residues: CSGQTSGGTGELFF.

The V and J genes are TRBV3-1 (or the pseudogene TRBV3-2) and TRBJ2-7; D remains unclear. The ends were cut back, 3 bases at V and 2 bases at J, with 14 bases in the middle. Germline V lookup: CDR1 LGHDT, CDR2 YNNKEL (reference sequence). CDR3 length: 15 residues. The CDR3 region has the DNA TGTGCCAGCAGCCACAACGACCGGGCACCCTACGAGCAGTACTTC. Translation: CASSHNDRAPYEQYF.

The CDR3 DNA sequence: TGTGCCAGCAGCTTAGTACGGACAGTTAACTATGGCTACACCTTC. Translated, it gives CASSLVRTVNYGYTF. The chain combines TRBV7-9 with TRBJ1-2, with TRBD1 as a possible D gene (6 bases). Deletions cut 1 base from V and 1 base from J, with 10 bases between. CDR1 and CDR2 (germline): SEHNR, FQNEAQ (reference sequence). This CDR3 comprises 15 residues.

The chain uses TRBV5-1 and TRBJ2-1, with 12 bases fitting TRBD2. CDR3 size: 16 residues. CDR1 is SGHRS and CDR2 is YFSETQ in the germline V gene. Trimming cost V 4 bases and J 6 bases; bases outside gene matches: 8. The CDR3 protein is CASSPQTTSGSNEQFF. In nucleotides, the CDR3 is TGCGCCAGCAGCCCCCAGACGACTAGCGGGAGCAATGAGCAGTTCTTC. Full variable domain (outside the CDR3, taken from reference TRBV5-1 and TRBJ2-1): KAGVTQTPRYLIKTRGQQVTLSCSPISGHRSVSWYQQTPGQGLQFLFEYFSETQRNKGNFPGRFSGRQFSNSRSEMNVSTLELGDSALYLCASSPQTTSGSNEQFFGPGTRLTVL.

The CDR3 nucleotides are TGCGCCAGCAGCCAGGGCATGGCCGCCAATGAGCAGTTCTTC. Protein: CASSQGMAANEQFF. The gene calls are TRBV4-1 and TRBJ2-1; D remains unclear. The CDR3 runs 14 residues. In germline, CDR1 is MGHRA, CDR2 YSYEKL. Trimming removed 3 bases at V and 6 bases at J, with 12 bases between.

This chain links TRBV7-2 with TRBJ1-4; D uncertain. Germline V gene data show CDR1 as SGHTA and CDR2 as FQGNSA. The CDR3 covers 14 residues. Trimming cost V 0 bases and J 5 bases, with 7 bases left between them. CDR3 bases: TGTGCCAGCAGCTTAGCGGGATCGAATGAAAAACTGTTTTTT. Its translation: CASSLAGSNEKLFF.

This chain uses TRBV19 with TRBJ1-1, with D unclear. CDR1 LNHDA and CDR2 SQIVND come from the germline V gene (reference sequence). V dropped 3 bases and J dropped 4 bases, with 21 bases sitting between them. CDR3 length: 17 amino acids. CDR3 protein: CASSIRPGRNSLTEAFF. Here the CDR3 DNA reads TGTGCCAGTAGTATCCGCCCGGGGAGAAATAGTCTCACTGAAGCTTTCTTT.

The chain carries TRBV30 and TRBJ1-3, with D unresolved. In germline, CDR1 is GTSNPN, CDR2 SVGIG (reference sequence). Trimming shortened V by 2 bases and J by 9 bases, and 11 bases separated the two germline ends. The CDR3 length is 12 residues. The CDR3 bases are TGTGCCTGGAGTCAGACCCTGGTCACCATATATTTT. Translated, it gives CAWSQTLVTIYF. The whole variable domain, filled in from reference TRBV30 and TRBJ1-3, reads SQTIHQWPATLVQPVGSPLSLECTVEGTSNPNLYWYRQAAGRGLQLLFYSVGIGQISSEVPQNLSASRPQDRQFILSSKKLLLSDSGFYLCAWSQTLVTIYFGEGSWLTVV.

This clone was detected a few times. This chain connects TRBV6-6 to TRBJ2-1, with TRBD2 matching over 10 bases. The CDR3 loop spans 17 amino acids. Germline V gene sequence: CDR1 MNHNY, CDR2 SVGAGI (reference sequence). The ends lost 5 bases at V and 0 bases at J; junction bases unmatched: 7. CDR3 amino acids: CASSLTSGASSYNEQFF. As DNA, the CDR3 is TGTGCCAGCAGTCTAACTAGCGGGGCCAGCTCCTACAATGAGCAGTTCTTC.

The J gene is TRBJ2-6, the V gene TRBV6-2 or TRBV6-3, with 7 nucleotides matching TRBD1. The V gene end was trimmed by 6 bases and the J gene end by 7 bases; junction bases not matched to a gene: 24. Germline CDR1 MNHEY, CDR2 SVGEGT. This CDR3 has 20 residues. CDR3 sequence reads: CASSPHRRRDRPSGANVLTF. The CDR3 region has the DNA TGTGCCAGCAGCCCTCACCGACGACGGGACAGACCTTCCGGAGCCAACGTCCTGACTTTC.

This chain links TRBV25-1 with TRBJ2-7; D is perhaps TRBD1 (6 bases). There are 16 residues in the CDR3. Germline CDR1 is MGHDK and CDR2 is SYGVNS. Trimming removed 5 bases from V and 2 bases from J, with 19 bases in between. DNA for the CDR3: TGTGCCAGCAGTCCTCATCCCAGGGGATTTCCCTACGAGCAGTACTTC. Residues: CASSPHPRGFPYEQYF.

The gene calls are TRBV5-1 and TRBJ2-3; tentatively, D is TRBD1 (6 bases). The V end was cut by 5 bases, the J end by 1 base, with 14 bases between. Germline V gives CDR1 SGHRS, CDR2 YFSETQ. CDR3 size: 15 residues. CDR3 coding DNA: TGCGCCAGCAGTTCGGACAGTGCCCGCACAGATACGCAGTATTTT. Protein sequence: CASSSDSARTDTQYF.

This clone was detected a few times. The chain employs TRBV6-5 and TRBJ2-7; TRBD1 might be the D (5 bases). Germline V CDR1 and CDR2: MNHEY, SVGAGI. The ends were cut back, 4 bases at V and 3 bases at J, with 16 bases in the middle. CDR3 length equals 15 residues. CDR3 sequence (DNA): TGTGCCAGCAGTTTCCAGGCAGGGAAAGTCTACGAGCAGTACTTC. It yields the protein CASSFQAGKVYEQYF.

The CDR3 sequence: CASSLVEATEAFF. CDR3 nucleotides: TGTGCCAGCAGCTTAGTCGAAGCCACTGAAGCTTTCTTT. V usage is TRBV11-2 and J usage is TRBJ1-1, with D uncertain. CDR1 is SGHAT and CDR2 is FQNNGV in the germline V gene. The CDR3 extends over 13 amino acids. Trimming shortened V by 1 base and J by 4 bases, and 7 bases separated the two germline ends.

In this sample, this clone turned up once. The chain recombines TRBV5-1 with TRBJ2-1; 10 bases align to TRBD1. Germline V gene lookup returns CDR1 SGHRS and CDR2 YFSETQ. V lost 0 bases, J lost 4 bases, and 4 bases stayed unmatched. This CDR3 region has 16 residues. The CDR3 sequence: CASSLAGDRGYNEQFF. In DNA form, the CDR3 reads TGCGCCAGCAGCTTGGCCGGGGACAGGGGTTACAATGAGCAGTTCTTC. The entire variable domain, with the rest obtained from reference TRBV5-1 and TRBJ2-1, is as follows: KAGVTQTPRYLIKTRGQQVTLSCSPISGHRSVSWYQQTPGQGLQFLFEYFSETQRNKGNFPGRFSGRQFSNSRSEMNVSTLELGDSALYLCASSLAGDRGYNEQFFGPGTRLTVL.

About this clone itself: At the DNA level, this CDR3 is encoded by other sequences in the same sample as well. The CDR3 region is CASSFARGYEQYF. In DNA, the CDR3 is TGTGCCAGCAGCTTCGCCCGGGGTTACGAGCAGTACTTC. This rearrangement joins TRBV11-2 to TRBJ2-7; D is perhaps TRBD2 (5 bases). The germline V gene encodes CDR1 SGHAT and CDR2 FQNNGV. CDR3 length: 13 residues. The V and J ends lost 3 bases and 4 bases respectively, with 10 bases between them. The variable domain in full, with the rest retrieved from reference TRBV11-2 and TRBJ2-7, is EAGVAQSPRYKIIEKRQSVAFWCNPISGHATLYWYQQILGQGPKLLIQFQNNGVVDDSQLPKDRFSAERLKGVDSTLKIQPAKLEDSAVYLCASSFARGYEQYFGPGTRLTVT.

The chain links TRBV5-6 to TRBJ1-1; D gene uncertain. Trimming removed 2 bases from V and 0 bases from J, with 11 bases in between. Germline values: CDR1 SGHDT, CDR2 YYEEEE. The CDR3 spans 15 residues. The CDR3: CASSLRRFMNTEAFF. The CDR3 coding sequence is TGTGCCAGCAGCTTACGTCGATTCATGAACACTGAAGCTTTCTTT.

Here the CDR3 reads CASTGAGNTIYF. The CDR3 DNA follows: TGTGCCAGTACCGGCGCTGGAAACACCATATATTTT. This chain links TRBV6-6 with TRBJ1-3; unclear D gene. CDR1 and CDR2 (germline): MNHNY, SVGAGI (reference sequence). V lost 9 bases, J lost 2 bases, and 8 bases lay in between. This CDR3 region has 12 residues.

The V and J genes are TRBV9 and TRBJ2-1, with TRBD2 matching over 9 bases. V was pared by 4 bases and J by 7 bases, with 6 bases of the junction left unmatched. The germline gives CDR1 SGDLS, CDR2 YYNGEE. The CDR3 is 14 amino acids. The CDR3 DNA reads TGTGCCAGCAGCCCTAGCGGGATGAGGAATGAGCAGTTCTTC. Amino acid sequence: CASSPSGMRNEQFF.

This clone has only a few counts. The V and J genes are TRBV25-1 and TRBJ1-6; no reliable D call. This CDR3 region has 13 residues. Germline V gene sequence: CDR1 MGHDK, CDR2 SYGVNS. Trimming pared 3 bases from V and 9 bases from J, leaving 9 bases between. The CDR3 reads CASSDPSLSPLHF. As DNA, the CDR3 is TGTGCCAGCAGTGACCCCTCCCTTTCACCCCTCCACTTT.

There are a few counts of this clone. The gene calls are TRBV7-2 and TRBJ2-1, with 9 bases lining up with TRBD2. With V trimmed by 3 bases and J by 9 bases, 15 bases remained unmatched. The CDR3 is 17 residues long. Germline CDR1 and CDR2: SGHTA and FQGNSA. The chain's CDR3 is CASSFGVRTSDPGEQFF. CDR3 in DNA: TGTGCCAGCAGCTTCGGAGTAAGGACTAGCGATCCTGGTGAGCAGTTCTTC.

The CDR3 reads CASSPGQGASDSNQPQHF. The CDR3 DNA reads TGTGCCAGCAGCCCGGGACAGGGGGCTTCGGATAGCAATCAGCCCCAGCATTTT. The chain joins TRBV9 to TRBJ1-5; TRBD1 matches 12 bases. The V segment lost 4 bases and the J segment 0 bases; nucleotides outside the gene matches: 8. The CDR3 length is 18 residues. Germline-derived CDR1 and CDR2 are SGDLS and YYNGEE.

The chain has TRBV18 and TRBJ1-1; 11 bases map to TRBD1. The junction had 13 bases not matched to a gene; V was cut back by 8 bases and J by 11 bases. CDR1 and CDR2 (germline): KGHSH, LQKENI. The CDR3 extends over 14 amino acids. In nucleotides, the CDR3 is TGTGCCAGCGTGCCCGGACAGGGGGCGCATCGGGCTTTCTTT. Translation gives CASVPGQGAHRAFF.

V is TRBV6-5 and J is TRBJ2-5, with 9 bases fitting TRBD1. J lost 5 bases, V lost 5 bases, and 9 bases had no gene match. Germline CDR1 is MNHEY and CDR2 is SVGAGI. The CDR3 spans 15 residues. The CDR3 region has the DNA TGTGCCAGCAGTAGGGCAGCCGGGACAGGGGAGACCCAGTACTTC. This sequence encodes CASSRAAGTGETQYF.

The chain combines TRBV21-1 with TRBJ1-6; the table's D call of TRBD1 was not tested on the DNA. TRBV21-1 is deemed a pseudogene. The CDR3 consists of 17 residues. The CDR3 loop reads CASSKTLCRGDNSPLHF. In DNA, the CDR3 is TGTGCCAGCAGCAAAACCCTGTGCAGGGGCGATAATTCACCCCTCCACTTT.

The rearrangement links TRBV7-9 to TRBJ2-7; tentative D call: TRBD2 (6 bases). V gave up 3 bases and J gave up 6 bases, with 12 bases separating them. Germline V gives CDR1 SEHNR, CDR2 FQNEAQ (reference sequence). CDR3 size: 13 residues. The DNA for the CDR3 is TGTGCCAGCAGCTTGGGACTTCGCGGCGAGCAGTACTTC. Residues: CASSLGLRGEQYF.

This chain joins TRBV9 and TRBJ1-3; 9 nucleotides match TRBD1. After removal of 3 bases from V and 4 bases from J, the junction contained 5 bases not matched to a gene. Per germline, CDR1 SGDLS and CDR2 YYNGEE. The CDR3 is 15 amino acids. CDR3 residues: CASSAGTGQGNTIYF. The CDR3 coding sequence is TGTGCCAGCAGCGCCGGGACAGGGCAAGGAAACACCATATATTTT.